Sequencing of this T cell receptor beta chain was carried out in a study of T cells in Graves' hyperthyroidism and ophthalmopathy. At the level of the study: Peripheral blood was acquired at first diagnosis, ahead of any therapy whatsoever.

From RNA transcripts, TCR beta CDR3 regions were amplified. Carried out on the TCR CDR3, a first-round RT-PCR used the HTBI primer set. TCRdb reanalysed the multiplex PCR reads using MiXCR and keeps one entry per CDR3 protein. The table includes around 620,000 distinct CDR3 sequences, about 14% detected once. This clonotype appeared many times. Exclusion of patients followed from uncontrolled infection, other autoimmune disease, pregnancy or lactation. On the basis of clinical symptoms, serum thyroxine and TRAb, thyroid ultrasound and orbital computed tomography, diagnoses were made. The sample comprised blood. The clonotype comes from a woman aged 18-29 years with Graves' ophthalmopathy.

This CDR3 is CASSDGQGAGQPQHF. The CDR3 bases are TGTGCCAGCAGTGATGGACAGGGGGCTGGTCAGCCCCAGCATTTT. The V call is TRBV6-1, the J call TRBJ1-5; 11 nucleotides agree with TRBD1. Germline loops: CDR1 MNHNS, CDR2 SASEGT. J was trimmed by 6 bases and V by 3 bases; bases with no gene match: 4. The CDR3 is 15 amino acids.